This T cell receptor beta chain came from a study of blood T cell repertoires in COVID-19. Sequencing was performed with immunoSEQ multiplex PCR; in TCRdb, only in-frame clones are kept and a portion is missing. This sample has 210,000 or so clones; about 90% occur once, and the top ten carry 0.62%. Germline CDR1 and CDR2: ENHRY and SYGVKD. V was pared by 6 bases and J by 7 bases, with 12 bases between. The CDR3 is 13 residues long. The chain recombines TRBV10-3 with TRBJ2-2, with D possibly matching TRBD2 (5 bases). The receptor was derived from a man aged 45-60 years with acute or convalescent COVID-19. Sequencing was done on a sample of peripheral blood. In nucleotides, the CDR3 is TGTGCCATCAGGGACTCCCCCATCGGGGAGCTGTTTTTT. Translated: CAIRDSPIGELFF.